Presented here are 4 T cell receptor beta chains from one specimen sequenced in a study of shared clonotypes between healthy human individuals. Sequenced by immunoSEQ multiplex PCR; TCRdb stores in-frame clones only, minus some. Counted here are 2,500,000 or so clones, 85% to 95% occurring once; the ten biggest clones make up approximately 0.39%. Sequencing input: naive CD4+ T cells from PBMCs. Indicated subset: CD45RA+ positively selected. The origin of the receptors is a man younger than 35 in good health. Some clones in this sample may be carry-over from other donors' samples.

The chain carries TRBV27 and TRBJ2-1; D may be TRBD1 (6 bases). V was shortened by 5 bases and J by 4 bases, with 15 bases between the two germline ends. Germline values: CDR1 MNHEY, CDR2 SMNVEV (reference sequence). This CDR3 has 15 amino acids. The CDR3 DNA reads TGTGCCAGCAGTCCCACAGGGTACCTGTACAATGAGCAGTTCTTC. Encoded protein: CASSPTGYLYNEQFF.

The chain uses TRBV27 and TRBJ2-5, with a possible D match to TRBD2 (6 bases). Germline V gene lookup returns CDR1 MNHEY and CDR2 SMNVEV (reference sequence). The CDR3 totals 14 residues. V was trimmed by 6 bases and J by 5 bases, leaving 16 bases between them. As DNA, the CDR3 is TGTGCCAGCAGCCTAAGACTAGGGGCGGAGACCCAGTACTTC. Translated: CASSLRLGAETQYF.

The chain joins TRBV6-6 to TRBJ1-3, with 11 bases fitting TRBD1. V lost 4 bases, J lost 8 bases, and 4 bases stayed unmatched. The CDR3 spans 14 residues. In germline, CDR1 is MNHNY, CDR2 SVGAGI (reference sequence). The CDR3 loop reads CASSFTGQGDTIYF. The CDR3 DNA is TGTGCCAGCAGTTTCACGGGACAGGGGGACACCATATATTTT.

The V gene is TRBV12-2, the J gene TRBJ1-4. TRBV12-2 is a documented pseudogene. The CDR3 length is 17 residues. As DNA, the CDR3 is TGTGCAAGTCGCTTATGCGGGGTGCCTCGGGCTAATGAAAAACTGTTTTTT. Translating gives CASRLCGVPRANEKLFF.